This T cell receptor (beta chain) was observed in a study of cytomegalovirus exposure and HLA in healthy donors. Whole-study results and caveats: Across donors, most TCRs were seen rarely, yet some public ones were widespread. TCR beta V- and J-gene trimming, according to a later analysis, was linked to a missense DCLRE1C variant. A later analysis found TCR association rates differed by HLA locus, highest for DRB1 and lowest for HLA-C.

The PCR used 60 Vbeta and 13 Jbeta primers. Assay used: immunoSEQ multiplex PCR; TCRdb lists only in-frame clones, some missing. Among over 150,000 clones listed, roughly four fifths were seen once. Comments on this clone: Antigen specificity is unknown.

V shed 0 bases and J 5 bases; nucleotides not matched to a gene: 11. Germline V lookup: CDR1 SGHTA, CDR2 FQGNSA. CDR3 length equals 18 residues. V is TRBV7-2 and J is TRBJ2-3, with 10 bases lining up with TRBD2. The sample taken for sequencing was PBMCs. The TCR comes from a man between 18 and 29 years old in good health and CMV-seronegative. The CDR3 loop reads CASSLAGLAGVRGDTQYF. DNA for the CDR3: TGTGCCAGCAGCTTAGCGGGTCTAGCGGGAGTCCGGGGAGATACGCAGTATTTT.